This T cell receptor beta chain stems from a study of blood T cell repertoires in COVID-19. Whole-study context: Material from acute and convalescent COVID-19 was sourced from the United States, Italy and Spain.

Original data processing: It was from reference gene primer amplification that nucleated cell counts were estimated. Sequencing used immunoSEQ multiplex PCR; TCRdb keeps in-frame clones, though not all of them. Clone size and V and J calls were adopted from that table, with D and trimming inferred from the DNA. Among roughly 200,000 clones, around 84% were seen once, and the ten largest hold about 20%. V lost 5 bases and J lost 5, with 10 bases in between. The CDR3 extends over 14 amino acids. Germline CDR1 SEHNR, CDR2 FQNEAQ (reference sequence). This clonotype was sampled from a human donor in a cohort sampled during active COVID-19. The specimen sequenced was peripheral blood. The chain employs TRBV7-9 and TRBJ1-6; a possible D gene is TRBD1 (5 bases). The CDR3 DNA reads TGTGCCAGCAGCCCCGGGACTGATAATTCACCCCTCCACTTT. Encoded protein: CASSPGTDNSPLHF. Filled out from reference TRBV7-9 and TRBJ1-6, the complete variable domain reads DTGVSQNPRHKITKRGQNVTFRCDPISEHNRLYWYRQTLGQGPEFLTYFQNEAQLEKSRLLSDRFSAERPKGSFSTLEIQRTEQGDSAMYLCASSPGTDNSPLHFGNGTRLTVT.